The 20 T cell receptor beta chains below all came from one sample that was sequenced in a study of T cells in Graves' hyperthyroidism and ophthalmopathy. Using RNA transcripts as the source, TCR beta CDR3 regions were amplified. A first-round RT-PCR of the TCR CDR3 used the HTBI primer set. Via MiXCR, TCRdb re-called the multiplex PCR reads, giving one row per CDR3 protein. The sample lists 300,000 to 350,000 distinct CDR3 sequences; about 15% were seen once. The sample comprised blood. The receptors were sampled from a woman in her 30s with Graves' hyperthyroidism.

This clonotype has ten or more counts. The J gene is TRBJ1-5, the V gene TRBV7-9; D might be TRBD1 (6 bases). Germline V gene sequence: CDR1 SEHNR, CDR2 FQNEAQ (reference sequence). This CDR3 is 16 amino acids long. Trimming took 0 bases from V and 4 from J, leaving 13 bases between them. CDR3 DNA: TGTGCCAGCAGCTTAGCCTTGGGGGGCTGGAATCAGCCCCAGCATTTT. Translating it yields CASSLALGGWNQPQHF.

V usage is TRBV20-1 and J usage is TRBJ2-7; possible D gene TRBD1, 5 bases. The CDR3 has 12 amino acids. The V gene's germline CDR1 is DFQATT and CDR2 SNEGSKA (reference sequence). Trimming took off 4 bases at V and 3 bases at J, with 10 bases between the two ends. The CDR3 loop is CSATDTDYEQYF. DNA of the CDR3: TGCAGTGCTACGGACACCGACTACGAGCAGTACTTC.

This clonotype was picked up many times. The rearrangement links TRBV11-2 to TRBJ1-6; no clear D gene. The CDR3 is 16 residues long. Germline assignment: CDR1 SGHAT and CDR2 FQNNGV. The V end was cut by 0 bases, the J end by 3 bases, with 9 bases between. The DNA for the CDR3 is TGTGCCAGCAGCTTAGAACGGCCTTTCTATAATTCACCCCTCCACTTT. Translating gives CASSLERPFYNSPLHF.

Many counts were recorded for this clonotype. This chain links TRBV28 with TRBJ2-5, with D perhaps TRBD1 (6 bases). Germline values: CDR1 MDHEN, CDR2 SYDVKM. This CDR3 is built from 14 residues. Trimming cost V 4 bases and J 7 bases, with 16 bases left between them. This CDR3 reads CASSSSGTFVTQYF. Here the CDR3 DNA reads TGTGCCAGCAGTTCCTCCGGGACATTTGTGACCCAGTACTTC.

This clonotype was observed a handful of times. The V gene is TRBV5-5, the J gene TRBJ1-2; D unresolved. The germline V gene encodes CDR1 SGHKS and CDR2 YYEKEE (reference sequence). CDR3 length: 15 residues. With 4 bases removed from V and 4 bases from J, the gap between germline ends came to 17 bases. Written as DNA, the CDR3 is TGTGCCAGCAGCCCGGACCCGCAAGAACCCTATGGCTACACCTTC. Translated: CASSPDPQEPYGYTF.

The J gene is TRBJ2-2, the V gene TRBV12-3 or TRBV12-4; D perhaps matches TRBD2 (6 bases). This CDR3 is built from 14 residues. V was pared by 6 bases and J by 7 bases, with 15 bases between. The CDR3 sequence: CASSPWRADGELFF. In DNA, the CDR3 is TGTGCCAGCAGCCCCTGGAGGGCCGACGGGGAGCTGTTTTTT.

This clonotype was seen at least ten times. The chain is built from TRBV14 and TRBJ2-3, with D possibly TRBD2 on 6 matching bases. V dropped 4 bases and J dropped 0 bases, with 11 bases sitting between them. CDR1 SGHDN and CDR2 FVKESK come from the germline V gene. This CDR3 contains 15 residues. The CDR3 DNA reads TGTGCCAGCAGCCTAGCGGCCCCTAGCACAGATACGCAGTATTTT. Protein sequence: CASSLAAPSTDTQYF.

The rearrangement uses TRBV6-2 or TRBV6-3 and TRBJ2-3; 10 bases fit TRBD1. The J segment lost 5 bases and the V segment lost 8 bases, leaving 10 bases of the junction unmatched. The CDR3 has 15 residues. Germline CDR1 MNHEY, CDR2 SVGEGT. In nucleotides, the CDR3 is TGTGCCAGCCTTTCGGCGACAGGGGGCTTAGATACGCAGTATTTT. This encodes CASLSATGGLDTQYF.

This clonotype showed up many times. The V call is TRBV5-1, the J call TRBJ1-3; D gene unclear. V was pared by 0 bases and J by 2 bases, with 9 bases between. Germline CDR1 and CDR2: SGHRS and YFSETQ. The CDR3 sequence is 15 residues long. This chain's CDR3 is CASSLAFATGNTIYF. Here the CDR3 DNA reads TGCGCCAGCAGCTTGGCCTTCGCCACTGGAAACACCATATATTTT.

This chain uses TRBV29-1 with TRBJ2-4, with a weak D call TRBD1 (5 bases). This CDR3 spans 12 amino acids. Trimming removed 1 base at V and 11 bases at J, with 12 bases between. The germline V gene has CDR1 SQVTM and CDR2 ANQGSEA. The CDR3 DNA sequence: TGCAGCGTTGAAGGGTCTGGCAGGGTTCAGTACTTC. It yields the protein CSVEGSGRVQYF.

CDR3 nucleotides: TGTGCCAGCAGCTCTCAGAATGAGCAGTTCTTC. Its translation: CASSSQNEQFF. The chain joins TRBV7-6 to TRBJ2-1; D ambiguous. Trimming removed 4 bases at V and 7 bases at J, with 5 bases between. The CDR3 extends over 11 amino acids. The V gene's germline CDR1 is SGHVS and CDR2 FNYEAQ. Full variable domain (outside the CDR3, taken from reference TRBV7-6 and TRBJ2-1): GAGVSQSPRYKVTKRGQDVALRCDPISGHVSLYWYRQALGQGPEFLTYFNYEAQQDKSGLPNDRFSAERPEGSISTLTIQRTEQRDSAMYRCASSSQNEQFFGPGTRLTVL.

This clonotype was recorded many times. The rearrangement links TRBV11-1 to TRBJ2-6, with a possible D match to TRBD1 (6 bases). V was pared by 4 bases and J by 4 bases, with 11 bases between. Looked up from germline, CDR1 is SGHAT and CDR2 is FQDESV (reference sequence). The CDR3 covers 15 residues. CDR3 nucleotide sequence: TGTGCCAGCAGCTCTCAGGGGTCGGGGGCCAACGTCCTGACTTTC. Translated, it gives CASSSQGSGANVLTF. The full variable domain, rest sourced from reference TRBV11-1 and TRBJ2-6, is EAEVAQSPRYKITEKSQAVAFWCDPISGHATLYWYRQILGQGPELLVQFQDESVVDDSQLPKDRFSAERLKGVDSTLKIQPAELGDSAMYLCASSSQGSGANVLTFGAGSRLTVL.

This clonotype was seen at least ten times. V and J are TRBV6-1 and TRBJ1-3, with 9 bases lining up with TRBD1. CDR3 length equals 14 residues. CDR1 is MNHNS and CDR2 is SASEGT in the germline V gene. With V trimmed by 4 bases and J by 7 bases, 5 bases remained unmatched. The CDR3 loop is CASSARQGVNTIYF. CDR3 DNA: TGTGCCAGCAGTGCTAGACAGGGGGTGAACACCATATATTTT.

The chain has TRBV7-6 and TRBJ2-7; 9 bases map to TRBD2. This CDR3 comprises 13 residues. V was pared by 0 bases and J by 7 bases, with 1 base of the junction left unmatched. CDR1 SGHVS and CDR2 FNYEAQ come from the germline V gene. CDR3 sequence: CASSLALAGEQYF. The CDR3 nucleotides are TGTGCCAGCAGCTTAGCGCTAGCGGGGGAGCAGTACTTC.

V and J are TRBV28 and TRBJ2-7, with D uncertain. The germline V gene encodes CDR1 MDHEN and CDR2 SYDVKM. Trimming stripped 7 bases from V and 0 bases from J, with 10 bases between. The CDR3 length is 13 residues. The CDR3 bases are TGTGCCAGCAACTTTCAGGACTCCTACGAGCAGTACTTC. This codes for CASNFQDSYEQYF.

V usage is TRBV7-2 and J usage is TRBJ1-5; weak D call: TRBD1 (5 bases). Germline V lookup: CDR1 SGHTA, CDR2 FQGNSA. Trimming cost V 3 bases and J 3 bases, with 9 bases left between them. The CDR3 loop spans 14 amino acids. The CDR3 spells CASSFRQFNQPQHF. The CDR3 nucleotides read TGTGCCAGCAGCTTCAGACAGTTCAATCAGCCCCAGCATTTT.

In this sample, this clonotype turned up a few times. Being one base from a much bigger clone, this may be a read error. A read error is likely, as this CDR3 ends without the conserved phenylalanine or tryptophan. The rearrangement joins TRBV6-9 to TRBJ1-5; D remains unclear. The CDR3 sequence is 15 residues long. Germline values: CDR1 MNHGY, CDR2 SVAAGI. Between the trimmed V and J ends, which lost 4 bases and 1 base, there was a span of 11 bases. This chain's CDR3 is CASSSGTLSNQPQHS. As DNA, the CDR3 is TGTGCCAGCAGTTCGGGCACCCTGAGCAATCAGCCCCAGCATTCT.

The table lists this clonotype with a few counts. This sequence may be a read error, since a much larger clone differs from it by one base. The conserved phenylalanine or tryptophan normally closing the CDR3 is absent here, so this likely arose from a read error. This chain joins TRBV10-1 and TRBJ1-1; D call uncertain. V lost 4 bases and J lost 0, with 9 bases in between. Germline CDR1 reads WNHNN; CDR2 reads SYGVQD (reference sequence). The CDR3 has 14 residues. In DNA, the CDR3 is TGCGCCAGCAGTGGGTCGAGGTTGAACACTGAAGCTTTCCTT. Translating it yields CASSGSRLNTEAFL.

This rearrangement joins TRBV6-2 or TRBV6-3 to TRBJ1-1; 7 positions match TRBD1. CDR1 is MNHEY and CDR2 is SVGEGT in the germline V gene. V lost 5 bases and J lost 5; bases outside the gene matches: 17. CDR3 length equals 17 residues. The CDR3 sequence is CASSRQVGGLVATEAFF. The CDR3 DNA sequence: TGTGCCAGCAGTCGCCAAGTAGGGGGCCTCGTTGCTACTGAAGCTTTCTTT.

A remark on this clonotype: A much larger clonotype is one base distant, so this may be a read error. The V and J genes are TRBV3-1 and TRBJ1-5; unclear D gene. Germline V gene lookup returns CDR1 LGHDT and CDR2 YNNKEL (reference sequence). CDR3 length equals 15 residues. With 1 base removed from V and 2 bases from J, the gap between germline ends came to 9 bases. The CDR3 DNA is TGTGCCAGCAGCCAAGCAGGAGTGGGCAATCAGCCCCAGCATTTT. Amino acid sequence: CASSQAGVGNQPQHF.